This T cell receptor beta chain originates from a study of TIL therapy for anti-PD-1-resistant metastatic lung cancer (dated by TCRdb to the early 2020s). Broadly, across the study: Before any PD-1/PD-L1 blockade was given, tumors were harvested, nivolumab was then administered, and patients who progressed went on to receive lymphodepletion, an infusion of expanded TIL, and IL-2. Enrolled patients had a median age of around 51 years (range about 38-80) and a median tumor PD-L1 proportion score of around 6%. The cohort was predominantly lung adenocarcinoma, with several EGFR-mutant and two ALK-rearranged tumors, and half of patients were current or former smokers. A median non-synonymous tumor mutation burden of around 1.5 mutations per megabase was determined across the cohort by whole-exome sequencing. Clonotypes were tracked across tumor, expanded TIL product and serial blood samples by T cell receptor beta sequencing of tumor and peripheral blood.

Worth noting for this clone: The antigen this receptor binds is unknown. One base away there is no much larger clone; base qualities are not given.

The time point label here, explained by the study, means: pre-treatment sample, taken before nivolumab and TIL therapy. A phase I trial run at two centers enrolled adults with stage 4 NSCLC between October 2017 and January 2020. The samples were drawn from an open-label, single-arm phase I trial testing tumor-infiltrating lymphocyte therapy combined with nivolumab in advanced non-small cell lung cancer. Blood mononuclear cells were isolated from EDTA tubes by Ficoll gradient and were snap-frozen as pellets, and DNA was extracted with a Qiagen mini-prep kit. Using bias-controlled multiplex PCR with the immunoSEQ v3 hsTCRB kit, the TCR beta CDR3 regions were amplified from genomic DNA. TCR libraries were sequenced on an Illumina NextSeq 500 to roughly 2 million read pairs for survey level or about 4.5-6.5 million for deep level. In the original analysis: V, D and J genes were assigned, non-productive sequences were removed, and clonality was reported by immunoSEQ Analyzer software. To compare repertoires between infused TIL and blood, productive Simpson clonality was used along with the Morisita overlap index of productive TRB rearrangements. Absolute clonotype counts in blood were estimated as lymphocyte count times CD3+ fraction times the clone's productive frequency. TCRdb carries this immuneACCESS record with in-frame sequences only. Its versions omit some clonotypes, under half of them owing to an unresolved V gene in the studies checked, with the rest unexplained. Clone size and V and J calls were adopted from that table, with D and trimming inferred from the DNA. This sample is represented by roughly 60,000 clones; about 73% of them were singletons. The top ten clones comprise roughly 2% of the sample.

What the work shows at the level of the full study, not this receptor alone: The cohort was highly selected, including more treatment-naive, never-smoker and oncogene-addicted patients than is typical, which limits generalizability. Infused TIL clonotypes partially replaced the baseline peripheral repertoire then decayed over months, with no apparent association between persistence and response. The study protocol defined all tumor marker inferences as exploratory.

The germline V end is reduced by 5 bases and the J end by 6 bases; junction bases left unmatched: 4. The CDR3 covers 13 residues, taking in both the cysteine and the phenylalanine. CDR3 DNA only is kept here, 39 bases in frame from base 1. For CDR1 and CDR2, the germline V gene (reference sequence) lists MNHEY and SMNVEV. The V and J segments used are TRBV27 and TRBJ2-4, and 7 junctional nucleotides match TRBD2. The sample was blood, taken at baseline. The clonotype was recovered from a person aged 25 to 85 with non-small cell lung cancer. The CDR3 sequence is CASSGGGRNIQYF. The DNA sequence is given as TGTGCCAGCAGTGGGGGAGGGAGAAACATTCAGTACTTC.